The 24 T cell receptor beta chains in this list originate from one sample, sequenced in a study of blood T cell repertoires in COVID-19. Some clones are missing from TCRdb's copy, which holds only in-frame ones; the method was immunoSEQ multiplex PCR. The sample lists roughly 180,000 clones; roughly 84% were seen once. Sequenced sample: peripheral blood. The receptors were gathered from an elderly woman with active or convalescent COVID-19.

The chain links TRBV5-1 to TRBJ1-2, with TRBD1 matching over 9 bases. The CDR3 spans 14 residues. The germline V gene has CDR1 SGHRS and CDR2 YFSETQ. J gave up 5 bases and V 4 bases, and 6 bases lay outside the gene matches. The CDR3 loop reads CASSGGGQGYGYTF. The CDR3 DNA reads TGCGCCAGCAGCGGGGGCGGACAGGGGTATGGCTACACCTTC.

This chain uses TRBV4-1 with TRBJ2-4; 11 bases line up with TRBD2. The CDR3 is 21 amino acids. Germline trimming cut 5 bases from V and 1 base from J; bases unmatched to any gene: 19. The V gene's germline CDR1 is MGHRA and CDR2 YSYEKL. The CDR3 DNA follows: TGCGCCAGCAGCACCACCCCCCTAGTAGCGGGAGGGCAGGGGGCCAAAAACATTCAGTACTTC. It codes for CASSTTPLVAGGQGAKNIQYF.

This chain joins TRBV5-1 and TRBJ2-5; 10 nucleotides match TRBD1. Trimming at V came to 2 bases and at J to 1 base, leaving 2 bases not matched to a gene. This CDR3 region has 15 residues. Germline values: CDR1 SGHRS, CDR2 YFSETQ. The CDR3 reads CASSFGTGAQETQYF. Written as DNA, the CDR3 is TGCGCCAGCAGCTTCGGGACAGGGGCCCAAGAGACCCAGTACTTC.

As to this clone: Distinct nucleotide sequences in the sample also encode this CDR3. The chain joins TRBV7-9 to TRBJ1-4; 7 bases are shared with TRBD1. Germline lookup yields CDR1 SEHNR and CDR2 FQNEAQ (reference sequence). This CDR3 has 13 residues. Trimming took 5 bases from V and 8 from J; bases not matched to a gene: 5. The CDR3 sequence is CASSRGQNEKLFF. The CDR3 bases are TGTGCCAGCAGCCGGGGACAGAACGAAAAACTGTTTTTT.

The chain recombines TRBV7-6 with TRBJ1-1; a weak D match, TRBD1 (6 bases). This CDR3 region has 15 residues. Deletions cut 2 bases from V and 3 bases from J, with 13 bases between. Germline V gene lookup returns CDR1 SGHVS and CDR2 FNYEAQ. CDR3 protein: CASSLSPAGDTEAFF. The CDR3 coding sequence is TGTGCCAGCAGCTTAAGTCCCGCAGGGGACACTGAAGCTTTCTTT.

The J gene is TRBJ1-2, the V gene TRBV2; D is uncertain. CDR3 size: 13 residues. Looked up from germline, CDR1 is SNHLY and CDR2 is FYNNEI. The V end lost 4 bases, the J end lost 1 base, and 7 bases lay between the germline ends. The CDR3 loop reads CASSGGDNYGYTF. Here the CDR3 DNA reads TGTGCCAGCAGTGGCGGGGATAACTATGGCTACACCTTC.

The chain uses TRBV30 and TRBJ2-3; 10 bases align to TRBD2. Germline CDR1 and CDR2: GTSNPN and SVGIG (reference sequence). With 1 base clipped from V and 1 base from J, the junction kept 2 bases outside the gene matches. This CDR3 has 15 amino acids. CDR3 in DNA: TGTGCCTGGAGTGGAACTAGCGGGGGCACAGATACGCAGTATTTT. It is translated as CAWSGTSGGTDTQYF.

The CDR3 nucleotides are TGCAGCGTTGGGGCAGGGCACACTGAAGCTTTCTTT. Translating gives CSVGAGHTEAFF. The rearrangement uses TRBV29-1 and TRBJ1-1; D is perhaps TRBD1 (5 bases). Germline loops: CDR1 SQVTM, CDR2 ANQGSEA. The CDR3 sequence is 12 residues long. V was shortened by 4 bases and J by 3 bases, with 9 bases between the two germline ends.

The CDR3 spells CASSLAGRGLYNEQFF. The CDR3 DNA is TGTGCCAGCAGCTTAGCCGGCAGGGGCCTTTACAATGAGCAGTTCTTC. The V and J genes are TRBV7-9 and TRBJ2-1, with D maybe TRBD1 (6 bases). In germline, CDR1 is SEHNR, CDR2 FQNEAQ (reference sequence). The V gene lost 0 bases and the J gene lost 4 bases, with 13 bases spanning the gap. The CDR3 spans 16 residues.

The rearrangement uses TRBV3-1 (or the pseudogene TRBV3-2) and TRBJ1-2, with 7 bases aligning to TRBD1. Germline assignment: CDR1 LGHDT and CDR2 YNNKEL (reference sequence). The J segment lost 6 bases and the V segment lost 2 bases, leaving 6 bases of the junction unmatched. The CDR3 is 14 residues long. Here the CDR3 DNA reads TGTGCCAGCAGCCAAACCGACAGGGCCGATGGCTACACCTTC. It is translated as CASSQTDRADGYTF.

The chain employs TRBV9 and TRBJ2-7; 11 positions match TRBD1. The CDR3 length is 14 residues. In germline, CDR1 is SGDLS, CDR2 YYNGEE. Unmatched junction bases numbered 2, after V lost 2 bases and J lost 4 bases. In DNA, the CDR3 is TGTGCCAGCAGCGTGGACAGGGGGCGGTACGAGCAGTACTTC. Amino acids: CASSVDRGRYEQYF.

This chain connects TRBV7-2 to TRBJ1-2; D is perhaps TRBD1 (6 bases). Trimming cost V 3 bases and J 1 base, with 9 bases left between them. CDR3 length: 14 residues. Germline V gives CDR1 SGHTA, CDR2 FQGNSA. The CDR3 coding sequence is TGTGCCAGCAGCTTCGGACAGTATAACTATGGCTACACCTTC. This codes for CASSFGQYNYGYTF.

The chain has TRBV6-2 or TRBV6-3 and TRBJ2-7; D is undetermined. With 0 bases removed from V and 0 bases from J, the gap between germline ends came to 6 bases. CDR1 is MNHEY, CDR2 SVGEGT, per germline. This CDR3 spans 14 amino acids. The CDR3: CASSYSQLSYEQYF. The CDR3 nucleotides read TGTGCCAGCAGTTACTCACAGCTCTCCTACGAGCAGTACTTC.

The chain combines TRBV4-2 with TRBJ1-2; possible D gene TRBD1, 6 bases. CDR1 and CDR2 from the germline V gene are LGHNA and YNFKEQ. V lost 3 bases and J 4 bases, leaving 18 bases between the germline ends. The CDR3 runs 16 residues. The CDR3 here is CASSQNRDPTPYGYTF. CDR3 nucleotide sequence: TGTGCCAGCAGCCAGAACAGGGACCCTACCCCCTATGGCTACACCTTC.

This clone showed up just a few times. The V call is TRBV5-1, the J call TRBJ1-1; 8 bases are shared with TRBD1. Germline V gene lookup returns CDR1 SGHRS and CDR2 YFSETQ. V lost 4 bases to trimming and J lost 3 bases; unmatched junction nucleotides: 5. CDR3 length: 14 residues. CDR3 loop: CASSAQGAHTEAFF. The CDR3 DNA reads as TGCGCCAGCAGCGCGCAGGGGGCCCACACTGAAGCTTTCTTT.

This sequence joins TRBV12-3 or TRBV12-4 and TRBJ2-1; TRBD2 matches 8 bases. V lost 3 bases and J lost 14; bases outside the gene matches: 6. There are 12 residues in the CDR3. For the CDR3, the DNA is TGTGCCAGCAGTTTGGAGCGGGGGCGGGAGTTCTTC. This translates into CASSLERGREFF.

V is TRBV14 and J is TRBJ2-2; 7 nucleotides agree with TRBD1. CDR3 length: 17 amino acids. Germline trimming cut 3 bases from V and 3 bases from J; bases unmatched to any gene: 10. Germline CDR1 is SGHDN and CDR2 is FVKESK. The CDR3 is CASSQVTGTVHTGELFF. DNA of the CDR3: TGTGCCAGCAGCCAGGTTACCGGGACAGTTCACACCGGGGAGCTGTTTTTT. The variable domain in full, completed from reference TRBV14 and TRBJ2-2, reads EAGVTQFPSHSVIEKGQTVTLRCDPISGHDNLYWYRRVMGKEIKFLLHFVKESKQDESGMPNNRFLAERTGGTYSTLKVQPAELEDSGVYFCASSQVTGTVHTGELFFGEGSRLTVL.

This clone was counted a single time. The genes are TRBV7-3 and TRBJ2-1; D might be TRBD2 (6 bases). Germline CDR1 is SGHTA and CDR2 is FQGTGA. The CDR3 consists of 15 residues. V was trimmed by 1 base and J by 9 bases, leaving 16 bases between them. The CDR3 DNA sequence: TGTGCCAGCAGCTTAATGGCTAGCGAGCCGGGTGAGCAGTTCTTC. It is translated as CASSLMASEPGEQFF.

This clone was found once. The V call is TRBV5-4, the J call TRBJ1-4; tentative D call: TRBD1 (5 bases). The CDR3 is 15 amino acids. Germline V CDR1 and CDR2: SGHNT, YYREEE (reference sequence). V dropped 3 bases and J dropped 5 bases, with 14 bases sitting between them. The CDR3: CASSSPTDTNEKLFF. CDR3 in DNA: TGTGCCAGCAGCTCCCCAACGGACACCAATGAAAAACTGTTTTTT.

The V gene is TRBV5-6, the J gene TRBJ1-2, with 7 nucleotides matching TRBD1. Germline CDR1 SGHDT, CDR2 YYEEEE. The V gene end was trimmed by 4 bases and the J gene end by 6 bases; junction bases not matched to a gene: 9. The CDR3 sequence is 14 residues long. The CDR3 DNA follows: TGTGCCAGCAGCCGAAGGACAGGCTTTAATGGCTACACCTTC. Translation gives CASSRRTGFNGYTF.

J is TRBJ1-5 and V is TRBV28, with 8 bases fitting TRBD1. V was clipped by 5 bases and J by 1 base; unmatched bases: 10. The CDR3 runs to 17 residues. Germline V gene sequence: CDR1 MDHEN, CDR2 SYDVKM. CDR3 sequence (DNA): TGTGCCAGCAGTCCGCAAGGACAGGGACGCAGCAATCAGCCCCAGCATTTT. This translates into CASSPQGQGRSNQPQHF.

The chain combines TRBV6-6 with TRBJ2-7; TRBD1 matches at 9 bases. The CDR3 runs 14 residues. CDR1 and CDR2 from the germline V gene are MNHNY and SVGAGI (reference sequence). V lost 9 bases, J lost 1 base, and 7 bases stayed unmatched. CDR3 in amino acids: CASVVGTGSYEQYF. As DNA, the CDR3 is TGTGCCAGTGTAGTCGGGACAGGGTCCTACGAGCAGTACTTC.

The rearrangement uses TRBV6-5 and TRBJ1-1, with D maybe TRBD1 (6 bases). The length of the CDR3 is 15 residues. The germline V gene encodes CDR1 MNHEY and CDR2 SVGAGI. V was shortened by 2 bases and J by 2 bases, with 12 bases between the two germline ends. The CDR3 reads CASSYGGGTNTEAFF. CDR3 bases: TGTGCCAGCAGTTACGGCGGGGGGACAAACACTGAAGCTTTCTTT.

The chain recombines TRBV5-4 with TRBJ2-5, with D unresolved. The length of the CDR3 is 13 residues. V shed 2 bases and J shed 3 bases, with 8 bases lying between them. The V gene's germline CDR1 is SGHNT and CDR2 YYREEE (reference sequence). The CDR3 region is CASSFVGEETQYF. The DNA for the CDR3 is TGTGCCAGCAGCTTTGTTGGAGAAGAGACCCAGTACTTC.